This T cell receptor (beta chain) was captured in a study of molecular identifiers for immune sequencing clone quantification. This clonotype has a count of ten or more. Its antigen is unknown. The CDR3 length is 16 residues. V gave up 5 bases and J gave up 5 bases; unmatched junction bases: 8. The germline V gene encodes CDR1 SEHNR and CDR2 FQNEAQ (reference sequence). TCRdb recomputed calls from the PCR reads with MiXCR, one row per CDR3 protein. The repertoire has 350,000 or so distinct CDR3 sequences, about a fifth of them found once; the top ten carry approximately 0.85%. The study's findings and limits: Sharing of a barcode by identical TCR molecules could cause highly expanded clone sizes to be underestimated.

This rearrangement joins TRBV7-9 to TRBJ2-3; 12 bases fit TRBD2. Input material: naive CD8+ T cells from blood, with Jurkat cell RNA spiked in. Stated subset: FACS-sorted CD8+CD4-CCR7+CD45RA+ naive T cells. The source is a human donor in good health. Some libraries in this study had Jurkat cell RNA spiked in. Here the CDR3 reads CASSKTSGSRGDTQYF. The CDR3 bases are TGTGCCAGCAGCAAGACTAGCGGGAGTCGCGGAGATACGCAGTATTTT. Supplemented by reference TRBV7-9 and TRBJ2-3, the full variable domain reads DTGVSQNPRHKITKRGQNVTFRCDPISEHNRLYWYRQTLGQGPEFLTYFQNEAQLEKSRLLSDRFSAERPKGSFSTLEIQRTEQGDSAMYLCASSKTSGSRGDTQYFGPGTRLTVL.